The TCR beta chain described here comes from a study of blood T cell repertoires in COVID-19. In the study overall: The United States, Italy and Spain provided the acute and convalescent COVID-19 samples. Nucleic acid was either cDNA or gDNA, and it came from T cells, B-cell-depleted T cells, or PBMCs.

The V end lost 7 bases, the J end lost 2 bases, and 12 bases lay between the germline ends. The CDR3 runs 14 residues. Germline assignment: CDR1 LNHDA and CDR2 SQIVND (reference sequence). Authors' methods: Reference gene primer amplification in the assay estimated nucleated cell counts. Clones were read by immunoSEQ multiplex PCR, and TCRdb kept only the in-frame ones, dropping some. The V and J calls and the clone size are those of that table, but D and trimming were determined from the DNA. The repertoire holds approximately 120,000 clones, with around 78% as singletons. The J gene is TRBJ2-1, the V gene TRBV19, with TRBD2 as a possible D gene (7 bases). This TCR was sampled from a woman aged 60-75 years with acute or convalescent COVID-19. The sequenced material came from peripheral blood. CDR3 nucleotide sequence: TGTGCCAGTACCCGCGGGGGCACCTACAATGAGCAGTTCTTC. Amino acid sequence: CASTRGGTYNEQFF.